The rows below give T cell receptor beta chains drawn from one sample of a study of neurological immune-mediated disorders. TCRdb called the 5' RACE reads again in MiXCR, with one record for every CDR3 protein. The data show around 25,000 distinct CDR3 sequences, more than 2% seen once. The sample was PBMCs. Every receptor here comes from a woman in her 50s with multiple sclerosis. CDR3s leave out the opening cysteine and the closing phenylalanine or tryptophan.

v_gene: TRBV20-1
j_gene: TRBJ1-3
CDR3aa: SAPDRRPGNTIY

v_gene: TRBV10-3
j_gene: TRBJ2-7
CDR3aa: AISIAGGRYEQY

v_gene: TRBV12-3/TRBV12-4
j_gene: TRBJ1-5
CDR3aa: ASSFGNNQPQH

v_gene: TRBV24-1
j_gene: TRBJ2-1
CDR3aa: ATSDTTGPRI

v_gene: TRBV29-1
j_gene: TRBJ2-5
CDR3aa: SARAGQETQY

v_gene: TRBV4-2
j_gene: TRBJ1-2
CDR3aa: ASSQERTGINYGYT

v_gene: TRBV10-3
j_gene: TRBJ2-5
CDR3aa: AISSPGTGQETQY

v_gene: TRBV7-9
j_gene: TRBJ2-3
CDR3aa: ASSRPLAGGTDTQY

v_gene: TRBV7-9
j_gene: TRBJ2-2
CDR3aa: AKPGGTGELF

v_gene: TRBV5-1
j_gene: TRBJ2-2
CDR3aa: ASRWDTGELF

v_gene: TRBV6-5
j_gene: TRBJ1-5
CDR3aa: ASSYQALQPQH

v_gene: TRBV15
j_gene: TRBJ2-1
CDR3aa: ATSREFGTGYNEQF

v_gene: TRBV20-1
j_gene: TRBJ1-6
CDR3aa: SAREWNDSPLH

v_gene: TRBV5-1
j_gene: TRBJ2-7
CDR3aa: ASSLFQGKGDEQY

v_gene: TRBV3-1
j_gene: TRBJ2-1
CDR3aa: ASSQRTYEQF

v_gene: TRBV5-1
j_gene: TRBJ2-1
CDR3aa: ASRRTSGSSYNEQF

v_gene: TRBV20-1
j_gene: TRBJ2-2
CDR3aa: SAPRVGGELF

v_gene: TRBV12-3/TRBV12-4
j_gene: TRBJ1-1
CDR3aa: ASGRTAMNTEAF

v_gene: TRBV5-1
j_gene: TRBJ2-7
CDR3aa: ASSLSTDYEQY

v_gene: TRBV10-2
j_gene: TRBJ2-3
CDR3aa: ASSFSLDTQY

v_gene: TRBV3-1
j_gene: TRBJ2-2
CDR3aa: ASNPGPTGELF

v_gene: TRBV9
j_gene: TRBJ2-3
CDR3aa: ASNPGLAGNTDTQY

v_gene: TRBV7-8
j_gene: TRBJ2-1
CDR3aa: ASSLGTSGGYNEQF

v_gene: TRBV20-1
j_gene: TRBJ1-5
CDR3aa: SARDFRVGNQPQH

v_gene: TRBV20-1
j_gene: TRBJ1-2
CDR3aa: SARDLGQTYGYT

v_gene: TRBV5-6
j_gene: TRBJ2-2
CDR3aa: ASSLMVGELF

v_gene: TRBV6-2/TRBV6-3
j_gene: TRBJ1-1
CDR3aa: ASSYSAGREAF

v_gene: TRBV5-1
j_gene: TRBJ2-5
CDR3aa: ASSLGGTSQETQY

v_gene: TRBV18
j_gene: TRBJ2-7
CDR3aa: ASSPNRSGGEQY

v_gene: TRBV29-1
j_gene: TRBJ2-2
CDR3aa: SVEETGELF

v_gene: TRBV25-1
j_gene: TRBJ1-2
CDR3aa: ASSEYNGYT

v_gene: TRBV7-2
j_gene: TRBJ2-5
CDR3aa: ASSLDQAGETQY

v_gene: TRBV20-1
j_gene: TRBJ1-2
CDR3aa: SARLQGHYGYT

v_gene: TRBV18
j_gene: TRBJ2-1
CDR3aa: ASSPLTALAFNEQF

v_gene: TRBV2
j_gene: TRBJ2-2
CDR3aa: ASSWTATNTGELF

v_gene: TRBV20-1
j_gene: TRBJ2-7
CDR3aa: SAPNLDRSYEQY

v_gene: TRBV6-1
j_gene: TRBJ1-2
CDR3aa: ASSRAANYGYT

v_gene: TRBV20-1
j_gene: TRBJ2-3
CDR3aa: SARGLTSGGTDTQY

v_gene: TRBV12-3/TRBV12-4
j_gene: TRBJ1-2
CDR3aa: ASRDRVVYT

v_gene: TRBV4-1
j_gene: TRBJ1-2
CDR3aa: ASSQERTINYGYT

v_gene: TRBV20-1
j_gene: TRBJ1-2
CDR3aa: SARGQTYGYT

v_gene: TRBV24-1
j_gene: TRBJ2-5
CDR3aa: ATSEAGGEETQY

v_gene: TRBV6-6
j_gene: TRBJ2-3
CDR3aa: ASSYSWGPADTQY

v_gene: TRBV5-5
j_gene: TRBJ2-4
CDR3aa: ASSSQSVRLGNIQY

v_gene: TRBV20-1
j_gene: TRBJ2-1
CDR3aa: SASLAGRAYNEQF

v_gene: TRBV10-2
j_gene: TRBJ2-7
CDR3aa: ASWDRDHHEQY

v_gene: TRBV2
j_gene: TRBJ2-7
CDR3aa: ASRVPLDSGEQY

v_gene: TRBV12-3/TRBV12-4
j_gene: TRBJ2-1
CDR3aa: ASTPGSGLTYNEQF

v_gene: TRBV11-3
j_gene: TRBJ2-3
CDR3aa: ASSLDPPGTFSTDTQY

v_gene: TRBV12-3/TRBV12-4
j_gene: TRBJ1-2
CDR3aa: ASTVAGTQGYT

v_gene: TRBV3-1
j_gene: TRBJ2-7
CDR3aa: ASSQANTGFHEQY

v_gene: TRBV27
j_gene: TRBJ1-1
CDR3aa: ASSPTIGETEAF

v_gene: TRBV7-2
j_gene: TRBJ2-1
CDR3aa: ASSPRHNEQF

v_gene: TRBV5-1
j_gene: TRBJ1-4
CDR3aa: ASSLGPGATNEKLF